A single sample is the source of the 4 T cell receptor beta chains below, sequenced in a study of CD8 T cell repertoires and HIV-1 epitope variants. Profiled with immunoSEQ multiplex PCR; TCRdb holds only in-frame clones, not every one. The table shows fewer than 6,000 clones, with around two thirds occurring only once. What these receptors recognize is not known. The specimen sequenced was cultured CD8+ T cells derived from PBMCs. Receptors originate from a male donor with HIV.

V and J are TRBV21-1 and TRBJ1-1; the table's D call of TRBD1 was not tested on the DNA. TRBV21-1 is a listed pseudogene. The CDR3 is made up of 10 amino acids. The CDR3 bases are TGTGCCAGACAGGGCACTGAAGCTTTCTTT. Translating it yields CARQGTEAFF.

This clone was counted once. The rearrangement joins TRBV10-3 to TRBJ2-7; the D gene could be TRBD1 or TRBD2 (6 bases each). This CDR3 comprises 15 residues. V was trimmed by 3 bases and J by 0 bases, leaving 12 bases between them. Germline lookup yields CDR1 ENHRY and CDR2 SYGVKD. The CDR3 here is CAISDARDNSYEQYF. The CDR3, as DNA: TGTGCCATCAGTGACGCGCGGGACAACTCCTACGAGCAGTACTTC.

The chain carries TRBV28 and TRBJ2-5; 9 bases match TRBD1. The V and J ends lost 0 bases and 3 bases, in that order; junction bases with no gene match: 2. This CDR3 is built from 15 residues. Germline values: CDR1 MDHEN, CDR2 SYDVKM. The CDR3 reads CASSLWGDREETQYF. Here the CDR3 DNA reads TGTGCCAGCAGTTTATGGGGGGACAGGGAAGAGACCCAGTACTTC.

The chain links TRBV5-6 to TRBJ2-1; TRBD1 agrees at 8 bases. V shed 2 bases and J 10 bases; nucleotides not matched to a gene: 8. The CDR3 is made up of 14 amino acids. The germline gives CDR1 SGHDT, CDR2 YYEEEE. CDR3 sequence reads: CASSFRTGFGEQFF. DNA for the CDR3: TGTGCCAGCAGCTTTAGGACAGGGTTCGGAGAGCAGTTCTTC.